This T cell receptor beta chain was recovered during a study of CD8 T cells in Susac syndrome. About this clonotype itself: What it recognizes is unknown.

Germline V gene lookup returns CDR1 SGHDT and CDR2 YYEEEE. The CDR3 has 14 amino acids. Trimming left V 0 bases short and J 3 bases short, with 6 bases between. Reverse transcription of roughly 0.45 to 1 ug RNA was performed with random hexamers. Amplification of TCR beta CDR3 by immunoSEQ multiplex PCR spanned 54 Vbeta and 13 Jbeta. From the immunoSEQ multiplex PCR reads, TCRdb called clonotypes with MiXCR, one entry per CDR3 protein. Here the sample spans approximately 57,000 distinct CDR3 sequences, over 90% being singletons. The study's findings and limits: As acknowledged by the study, its TCR sequencing and HLA analysis included a relatively small number of individuals. Among active patients and in TEMRA cells, CD8+ clonal expansion in Susac reached its peak.

Material for sequencing was CD8+ T cells from PBMCs. The receptor was isolated from a human donor with Susac syndrome. V gene TRBV5-6 combines with J gene TRBJ2-2; no clear D gene. The DNA of the CDR3 is TGTGCCAGCAGCTTGGGGCCATACACCGGGGAGCTGTTTTTT. Amino acids: CASSLGPYTGELFF.